This TCR beta chain was sequenced in a study of cytomegalovirus exposure and HLA in healthy donors. Study background: As released early, the data held 70 million to 95 million unique TCRs from HLA-typed donors.

PCR used 60 Vbeta primers and 13 Jbeta primers. Assay used: immunoSEQ multiplex PCR; TCRdb lists only in-frame clones, some missing. The repertoire has some 190,000 clones, more than 70% of them found once; the top ten carry 4.5% to 5.5%. The CDR3 totals 12 residues. CDR1 and CDR2 from the germline V gene are SGHTA and FQGNSA. V was shortened by 2 bases and J by 5 bases, with 5 bases between the two germline ends. The study, taken as a whole, reports: Some highly shared sequence variants likely arose as a pipeline artifact. V- and J-gene trimming in TCR beta was tied to a missense DCLRE1C variant by an analysis performed later. Later analysis found that TCR beta chains associated with HLA were more clonally expanded than other, equally common chains.

About this clone: Its antigen remains unidentified.

The chain has TRBV7-2 and TRBJ2-3; D gene uncertain. Sequenced sample: PBMCs. The TCR originated in a man under 40 in good health and CMV-seropositive. CDR3 DNA: TGTGCCAGCAGCTTATCGGGAGATACGCAGTATTTT. This sequence encodes CASSLSGDTQYF.